These 6 T cell receptor beta chains came from one sample sequenced in a study of response to subunit inactivated influenza vaccine. TCRdb reprocessed the RT-PCR reads with MiXCR, giving one entry per CDR3 protein. Among about 180,000 distinct CDR3 sequences, about 10% were seen once, and the ten largest hold roughly 11%. This specimen was non-naive T cells sorted from PBMCs, taken on the day of vaccination. Receptor source: a man aged 45-65 years who received an inactivated influenza vaccine.

The V and J genes are TRBV20-1 and TRBJ1-5; 9 nucleotides match TRBD1. V was pared by 1 base and J by 14 bases, with 12 bases of the junction left unmatched. CDR3 length: 14 residues. The germline gives CDR1 DFQATT, CDR2 SNEGSKA (reference sequence). The DNA of the CDR3 is TGCAGTGCTAGAGCTGGGACAGGGTTAAGGAAGGAGCATTTT. Protein sequence: CSARAGTGLRKEHF.

In this sample, this clonotype turned up many times. The CDR3: CASSWGTGPNSPLHF. CDR3 in DNA: TGTGCCAGCAGCTGGGGGACAGGGCCAAATTCACCCCTCCACTTT. The chain combines TRBV5-5 with TRBJ1-6; 9 nucleotides align to TRBD1. The CDR3 sequence is 15 residues long. V gave up 3 bases and J gave up 7 bases; unmatched junction bases: 5. Germline loops: CDR1 SGHKS, CDR2 YYEKEE (reference sequence).

V gene TRBV5-4 combines with J gene TRBJ1-2, with TRBD1 matching over 11 bases. Germline loops: CDR1 SGHNT, CDR2 YYREEE (reference sequence). The CDR3 loop spans 19 amino acids. Trimming took 0 bases from V and 2 from J; bases not matched to a gene: 12. Here the CDR3 DNA reads TGTGCCAGCAGCTTGGGGCCAGGGACAGGGACAGGGGGAAACTATGGCTACACCTTC. Its protein product is CASSLGPGTGTGGNYGYTF.

The chain has TRBV21-1 and TRBJ2-3; the table assigns TRBD2, which was not confirmed against the DNA. TRBV21-1 is annotated as a pseudogene. The CDR3 is made up of 17 amino acids. The CDR3 coding sequence is TGTGCCAGCCGGGACAGACTTAGCGGGAGCGGGTCAGATACGCAGTATTTT. It encodes CASRDRLSGSGSDTQYF.

There are many counts of this clonotype. The rearrangement joins TRBV28 to TRBJ2-5; D unresolved. The ends were cut back, 6 bases at V and 2 bases at J, with 4 bases in the middle. CDR1 is MDHEN and CDR2 is SYDVKM in the germline V gene. The CDR3 runs 11 residues. The CDR3 DNA reads as TGTGCCAGCAGCCAACAAGAGACCCAGTACTTC. This sequence encodes CASSQQETQYF.

This clonotype was seen more than once but under ten times. The rearrangement uses TRBV7-2 and TRBJ2-2; 8 bases are a match to TRBD2. The germline V gene encodes CDR1 SGHTA and CDR2 FQGNSA. The CDR3 is made up of 14 amino acids. J gave up 6 bases and V 6 bases, and 6 bases lay outside the gene matches. The DNA of the CDR3 is TGTGCCAGCAGTCTCAGCGGGAGCGCCGGGGAGCTGTTTTTT. As protein: CASSLSGSAGELFF.